This T cell receptor beta chain was retrieved from a study of early T cells in non-severe SARS-CoV-2 infection. Background on the study: Chains stayed unpaired after sequencing of bulk RNA from unsorted whole blood.

A word on this clonotype: Antigen unknown.

General observations from the study: Matching with VDJdb favored anti-spike CD8 responses (missing private and CD4 specificities).

Unique molecular identifiers (one per individual cDNA molecule) were attached. TCRdb re-derived calls from the 5' RACE reads in MiXCR, one entry per CDR3 protein. The sample lists just under 65,000 distinct CDR3 sequences; roughly 12% were seen once. The CDR3 sequence is 16 residues long. Germline CDR1 and CDR2: SGHAT and FQNNGV. The ends lost 3 bases at V and 9 bases at J; junction bases unmatched: 11. The TCR sequence derives from an adult who was a healthcare worker with PCR-confirmed SARS-CoV-2 infection or an uninfected control (not recorded which). Sample: whole blood, taken at baseline. The V gene is TRBV11-2, the J gene TRBJ1-6; TRBD1 agrees at 7 bases. In DNA, the CDR3 is TGTGCCAGCAGCTTTTCCGTCGGGACAGCATCTTCACCCCTCCACTTT. Translating gives CASSFSVGTASSPLHF. The variable domain in full, with the rest retrieved from reference TRBV11-2 and TRBJ1-6, is EAGVAQSPRYKIIEKRQSVAFWCNPISGHATLYWYQQILGQGPKLLIQFQNNGVVDDSQLPKDRFSAERLKGVDSTLKIQPAKLEDSAVYLCASSFSVGTASSPLHFGNGTRLTVT.